The 21 T cell receptor beta chains presented below share a single source sample, sequenced in a study of T cell responses to AZD1222 COVID-19 vaccine. Data came from immunoSEQ multiplex PCR; TCRdb stores just in-frame clones and leaves some out. The table has about 130,000 clones, approximately 93% seen once; the top ten hold under 6.5%. The sequences come from peripheral blood, collected on day 0 of AZD1222 vaccination. The receptor source for this set is an adult in good health.

The gene calls are TRBV29-1 and TRBJ1-2, with 8 nucleotides matching TRBD1. CDR3 length: 15 amino acids. V lost 0 bases to trimming and J lost 4 bases; unmatched junction nucleotides: 7. Germline V gene data show CDR1 as SQVTM and CDR2 as ANQGSEA. CDR3 residues: CSVEDPGQGAYGYTF. The CDR3 coding sequence is TGCAGCGTTGAAGATCCAGGACAGGGCGCCTATGGCTACACCTTC. Full variable domain (rest looked up from reference TRBV29-1 and TRBJ1-2): SAVISQKPSRDICQRGTSLTIQCQVDSQVTMMFWYRQQPGQSLTLIATANQGSEATYESGFVIDKFPISRPNLTFSTLTVSNMSPEDSSIYLCSVEDPGQGAYGYTFGSGTRLTVV.

J is TRBJ1-1 and V is TRBV6-5; possible D gene TRBD1, 6 bases. With 8 bases removed from V and 1 base from J, the gap between germline ends came to 17 bases. The CDR3 covers 15 residues. CDR1 is MNHEY and CDR2 is SVGAGI in the germline V gene. CDR3 DNA sequence: TGTGCCAGCCGTCGGGGGGCGGCCGGGAACACTGAAGCTTTCTTT. This translates into CASRRGAAGNTEAFF.

The chain joins TRBV18 to TRBJ2-1, with TRBD2 matching 7 bases. This CDR3 spans 15 amino acids. Trimming removed 3 bases from V and 1 base from J; junction bases left unmatched: 3. The V gene's germline CDR1 is KGHSH and CDR2 LQKENI. The CDR3 nucleotides read TGTGCCAGCTCACCGGTGGGAGGGTCCTACAATGAGCAGTTCTTC. Protein sequence: CASSPVGGSYNEQFF.

This chain links TRBV18 with TRBJ1-1, with 8 bases lining up with TRBD1. The CDR3 consists of 13 residues. Germline-derived CDR1 and CDR2 are KGHSH and LQKENI. With V trimmed by 8 bases and J by 0 bases, 2 bases remained unmatched. CDR3 bases: TGTGCCAGCAGGACAGGGATGAACACTGAAGCTTTCTTT. This gives the protein CASRTGMNTEAFF.

V gene TRBV28 combines with J gene TRBJ2-5; a weak D match, TRBD2 (7 bases). The CDR3 totals 15 residues. Germline V gene lookup returns CDR1 MDHEN and CDR2 SYDVKM. V lost 5 bases and J lost 1, with 14 bases in between. CDR3 in DNA: TGTGCCAGCAGTGATGAGGGGGGGCCCCAAGAGACCCAGTACTTC. It specifies CASSDEGGPQETQYF.

This clone was counted between two and nine times. This chain joins TRBV19 and TRBJ1-1; perhaps TRBD1 as D (6 bases). Germline V gene sequence: CDR1 LNHDA, CDR2 SQIVND (reference sequence). Trimming pared 3 bases from V and 0 bases from J, leaving 8 bases between. The CDR3 consists of 14 residues. Here the CDR3 DNA reads TGTGCCAGTAGTATCTCAGGGGTGAACACTGAAGCTTTCTTT. Its translation is CASSISGVNTEAFF. Filled out from reference TRBV19 and TRBJ1-1, the complete variable domain reads DGGITQSPKYLFRKEGQNVTLSCEQNLNHDAMYWYRQDPGQGLRLIYYSQIVNDFQKGDIAEGYSVSREKKESFPLTVTSAQKNPTAFYLCASSISGVNTEAFFGQGTRLTVV.

This chain joins TRBV4-1 and TRBJ1-5; TRBD1 agrees at 9 bases. CDR3 length equals 16 residues. Germline lookup yields CDR1 MGHRA and CDR2 YSYEKL. Trimming at V came to 4 bases and at J to 4 bases, leaving 8 bases not matched to a gene. This CDR3 reads CASSPRGTGRNQPQHF. Here the CDR3 DNA reads TGCGCCAGCAGCCCCCGGGGGACAGGGCGGAATCAGCCCCAGCATTTT.

The CDR3 protein is CASSEAWERGELFF. In nucleotides, the CDR3 is TGTGCCAGCAGTGAAGCTTGGGAGAGGGGGGAGCTGTTTTTT. V is TRBV6-1 and J is TRBJ2-2, with D perhaps matching TRBD2 (5 bases). The V end was cut by 0 bases, the J end by 8 bases, with 10 bases between. Germline CDR1 and CDR2: MNHNS and SASEGT. The CDR3 is made up of 14 amino acids.

The chain is built from TRBV6-6 and TRBJ1-5; 8 nucleotides align to TRBD1. After removal of 5 bases from V and 1 base from J, the junction contained 13 bases not matched to a gene. The CDR3 has 18 residues. Germline assignment: CDR1 MNHNY and CDR2 SVGAGI (reference sequence). The CDR3 DNA reads as TGTGCCAGCAGTCCCCGGGACAGGAGTGTTTTGAGCAATCAGCCCCAGCATTTT. It translates to CASSPRDRSVLSNQPQHF.

The chain employs TRBV5-1 and TRBJ2-7; D remains unclear. The CDR3 is 17 residues long. CDR1 is SGHRS, CDR2 YFSETQ, per germline. The V and J ends lost 2 bases and 4 bases respectively, with 22 bases between them. CDR3 residues: CASSFGPHAGRNYEQYF. The CDR3 nucleotides are TGCGCCAGCAGCTTTGGCCCCCATGCAGGAAGAAATTACGAGCAGTACTTC.

This clone came up once. The rearrangement uses TRBV7-3 and TRBJ2-2; 8 positions agree with TRBD1. The CDR3 is made up of 14 amino acids. From germline, CDR1 is SGHTA and CDR2 FQGTGA. Germline trimming cut 5 bases from V and 6 bases from J; bases unmatched to any gene: 5. CDR3 amino acids: CASSQDRVAGELFF. The DNA for the CDR3 is TGTGCCAGCAGCCAGGACAGGGTTGCCGGGGAGCTGTTTTTT.

The rearrangement joins TRBV28 to TRBJ2-2; no firm D call. V lost 3 bases, J lost 4 bases, and 12 bases lay in between. Germline V gene data show CDR1 as MDHEN and CDR2 as SYDVKM. CDR3 length equals 15 residues. The chain's CDR3 is CASSLRSEVTGELFF. The CDR3 DNA follows: TGTGCCAGCAGTTTGAGGTCAGAAGTCACCGGGGAGCTGTTTTTT. Based on the CDR3 plus reference TRBV28 and TRBJ2-2, the full variable domain is DVKVTQSSRYLVKRTGEKVFLECVQDMDHENMFWYRQDPGLGLRLIYFSYDVKMKEKGDIPEGYSVSREKKERFSLILESASTNQTSMYLCASSLRSEVTGELFFGEGSRLTVL.

The chain carries TRBV18 and TRBJ2-7; TRBD2 is a possible D gene (5 bases). The CDR3 spans 14 residues. Between the trimmed V and J ends, which lost 2 bases and 3 bases, there was a span of 11 bases. Germline assignment: CDR1 KGHSH and CDR2 LQKENI. This chain's CDR3 is CASSPAGRRYEQYF. CDR3 DNA: TGTGCCAGCTCACCAGCGGGCAGGCGCTACGAGCAGTACTTC.

The chain joins TRBV27 to TRBJ1-1; no clear D gene. Trimming cost V 0 bases and J 0 bases, with 8 bases left between them. The CDR3 spans 15 residues. Germline CDR1 MNHEY, CDR2 SMNVEV (reference sequence). CDR3 sequence: CASSLSGRMNTEAFF. The CDR3 nucleotides read TGTGCCAGCAGTTTATCCGGACGGATGAACACTGAAGCTTTCTTT.

V is TRBV24-1 and J is TRBJ2-3, with 8 positions matching TRBD1. The CDR3 has 15 amino acids. Per germline, CDR1 KGHDR and CDR2 SFDVKD. V lost 3 bases, J lost 6 bases, and 7 bases stayed unmatched. The CDR3 region is CATSDQQGGTDTQYF. The CDR3 DNA follows: TGTGCCACCAGTGATCAACAGGGGGGAACGGATACGCAGTATTTT.

The table lists this clone with a count of one. The V gene is TRBV5-4, the J gene TRBJ1-3, with D unclear. The length of the CDR3 is 14 residues. CDR1 is SGHNT and CDR2 is YYREEE in the germline V gene (reference sequence). V was clipped by 3 bases and J by 1 base, with 8 bases between them. As DNA, the CDR3 is TGTGCCAGCAGCTCCAGGTCTTCTGGAAACACCATATATTTT. Residues: CASSSRSSGNTIYF.

The rearrangement uses TRBV14 and TRBJ2-3; unclear D gene. Germline V CDR1 and CDR2: SGHDN, FVKESK. V was trimmed by 3 bases and J by 2 bases, leaving 9 bases between them. The CDR3 runs 14 residues. The chain's CDR3 is CASSQKAYTDTQYF. CDR3 nucleotide sequence: TGTGCCAGCAGCCAGAAGGCCTACACAGATACGCAGTATTTT.

The V and J genes are TRBV4-1 and TRBJ2-7; D gene unclear. CDR1 and CDR2 (germline): MGHRA, YSYEKL. CDR3 length: 11 residues. Trimming pared 1 base from V and 7 bases from J, leaving 5 bases between. The CDR3 is CASSQAGEQYF. CDR3 sequence (DNA): TGCGCCAGCAGCCAAGCCGGGGAGCAGTACTTC.

The genes are TRBV30 and TRBJ1-2, with 9 bases fitting TRBD1. The germline V gene encodes CDR1 GTSNPN and CDR2 SVGIG (reference sequence). The CDR3 is 17 amino acids. V was pared by 3 bases and J by 7 bases, with 18 bases of the junction left unmatched. CDR3 region: CAWRPVTFGQGRFGYTF. CDR3 DNA sequence: TGTGCCTGGAGACCAGTAACTTTCGGACAGGGGCGGTTTGGCTACACCTTC.

The CDR3 sequence is CASRKTAGTNYGYTF. DNA for the CDR3: TGTGCCAGCAGAAAAACAGCCGGAACTAACTATGGCTACACCTTC. The V call is TRBV6-5, the J call TRBJ1-2; D is unclear. CDR3 length equals 15 residues. V was pared by 6 bases and J by 0 bases, with 14 bases between. Germline V gives CDR1 MNHEY, CDR2 SVGAGI.

The chain is built from TRBV24-1 and TRBJ1-2; D remains unclear. V gave up 4 bases and J gave up 6 bases, with 8 bases separating them. This CDR3 comprises 12 residues. Per germline, CDR1 KGHDR and CDR2 SFDVKD. The CDR3 DNA is TGTGCCACCAGTGACCCGGGCCATGGCTACACCTTC. As protein: CATSDPGHGYTF.